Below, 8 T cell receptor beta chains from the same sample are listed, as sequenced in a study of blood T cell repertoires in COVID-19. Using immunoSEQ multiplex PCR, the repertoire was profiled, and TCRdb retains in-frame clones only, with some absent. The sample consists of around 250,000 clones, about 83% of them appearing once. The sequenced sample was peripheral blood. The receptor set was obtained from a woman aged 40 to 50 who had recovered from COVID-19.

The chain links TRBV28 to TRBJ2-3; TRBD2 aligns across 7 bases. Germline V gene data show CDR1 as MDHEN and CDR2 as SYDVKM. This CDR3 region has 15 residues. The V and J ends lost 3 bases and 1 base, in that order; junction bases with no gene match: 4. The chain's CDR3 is CASSLMGLRTDTQYF. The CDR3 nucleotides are TGTGCCAGCAGTTTGATGGGACTACGCACAGATACGCAGTATTTT.

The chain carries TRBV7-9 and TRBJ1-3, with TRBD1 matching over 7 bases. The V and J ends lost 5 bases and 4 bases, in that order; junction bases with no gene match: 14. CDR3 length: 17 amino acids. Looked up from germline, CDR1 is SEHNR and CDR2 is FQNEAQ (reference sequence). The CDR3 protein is CASSDGRRGALGNTIYF. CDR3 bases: TGTGCCAGCAGCGACGGGCGCAGGGGGGCTTTGGGAAACACCATATATTTT.

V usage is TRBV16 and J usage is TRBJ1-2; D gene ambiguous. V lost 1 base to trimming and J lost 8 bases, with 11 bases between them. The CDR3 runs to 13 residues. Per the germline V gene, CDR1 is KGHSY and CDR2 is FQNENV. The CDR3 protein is CASSQYPTTGYTF. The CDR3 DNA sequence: TGTGCCAGCAGCCAATACCCAACGACAGGCTACACCTTC.

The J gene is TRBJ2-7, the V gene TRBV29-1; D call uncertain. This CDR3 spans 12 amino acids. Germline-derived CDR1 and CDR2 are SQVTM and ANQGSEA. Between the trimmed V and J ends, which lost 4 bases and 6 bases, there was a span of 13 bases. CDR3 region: CSVVYKFPEQYF. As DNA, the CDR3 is TGCAGCGTTGTATACAAATTCCCCGAGCAGTACTTC.

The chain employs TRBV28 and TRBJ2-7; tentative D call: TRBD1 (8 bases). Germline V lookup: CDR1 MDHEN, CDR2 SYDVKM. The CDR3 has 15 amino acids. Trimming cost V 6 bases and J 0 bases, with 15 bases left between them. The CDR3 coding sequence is TGTGCCAGCAGGTCTAACAGGGGGGGCTCCTACGAGCAGTACTTC. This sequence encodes CASRSNRGGSYEQYF.

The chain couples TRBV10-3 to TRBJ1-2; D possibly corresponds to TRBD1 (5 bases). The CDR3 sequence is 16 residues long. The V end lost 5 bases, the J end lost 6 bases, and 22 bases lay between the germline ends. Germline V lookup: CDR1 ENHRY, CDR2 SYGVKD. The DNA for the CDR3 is TGTGCCATCAGTCAGTTACCGGGACTCTCATATGATGGCTACACCTTC. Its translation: CAISQLPGLSYDGYTF.

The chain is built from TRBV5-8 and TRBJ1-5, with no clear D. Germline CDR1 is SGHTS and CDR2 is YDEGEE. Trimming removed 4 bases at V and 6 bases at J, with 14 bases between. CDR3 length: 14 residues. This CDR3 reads CASSPLTGSQPQHF. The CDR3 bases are TGTGCCAGCAGCCCGTTGACGGGGTCTCAGCCCCAGCATTTT. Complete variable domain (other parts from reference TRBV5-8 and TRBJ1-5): EAGVTQSPTHLIKTRGQQATLRCSPISGHTSVYWYQQALGLGLQFLLWYDEGEERNRGNFPPRFSGRQFPNYSSELNVNALELEDSALYLCASSPLTGSQPQHFGDGTRLSIL.

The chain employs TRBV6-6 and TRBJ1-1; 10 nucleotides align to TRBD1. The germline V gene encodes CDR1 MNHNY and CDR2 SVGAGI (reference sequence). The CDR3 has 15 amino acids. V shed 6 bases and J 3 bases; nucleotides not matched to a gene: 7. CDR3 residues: CASRRGQGTYTEAFF. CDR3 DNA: TGTGCCAGCAGGAGGGGACAGGGGACCTACACTGAAGCTTTCTTT.